A selection of T cell receptor beta chains follows, all from one sample in a study of patients and donors after allogeneic stem cell transplantation. Using its own MiXCR run on the RT-PCR reads, TCRdb lists one record per CDR3 protein. This table holds over 130,000 distinct CDR3 sequences, approximately 35% found once. Specimen: blood, either unsorted or a sorted T cell fraction (not recorded which). The receptor source for this set is a human donor who was either an allogeneic HSCT recipient or a stem cell or donor lymphocyte infusion donor (not recorded which). It is not recorded whose cells these are; they may come from a transplant donor. CDR3s include the opening cysteine and the closing phenylalanine or tryptophan. A D gene is named only where the DNA matches it firmly. The listing skips clone size in some rows; elsewhere it reads once, few, many or a size class.

TRBV10-3	-	15	TRBJ1-6	-	CAIRQMDANNSPLHF	TGTGCCATCAGGCAAATGGACGCTAATAATTCACCCCTCCACTTT
TRBV4-3	-	13	TRBJ2-7	-	CASSQVRSYEQYF	TGCGCCAGCAGCCAAGTGAGAAGCTACGAGCAGTACTTC
TRBV29-1	TRBD1	13	TRBJ2-1	-	CSLDRGLYNEQFF	TGCAGTCTCGACAGGGGCCTCTACAATGAGCAGTTCTTC
TRBV12-3/TRBV12-4	-	13	TRBJ2-1	few	CASSSWQTDEQFF	TGTGCCAGCTCTAGTTGGCAAACTGATGAGCAGTTCTTC
TRBV12-3/TRBV12-4	-	17	TRBJ2-1	few	CASSPSWGAISYNEQFF	TGTGCCAGCAGTCCTTCTTGGGGGGCTATCTCCTACAATGAGCAGTTCTTC
TRBV4-2	-	14	TRBJ1-1	-	CASSPGVSNTEAFF	TGTGCCAGCAGCCCCGGGGTGAGTAACACTGAAGCTTTCTTT
TRBV5-1	-	14	TRBJ1-2	-	CASSLALGSGGYTF	TGCGCCAGCAGCTTGGCTCTGGGCAGCGGAGGCTACACCTTC
TRBV5-5	TRBD1	13	TRBJ1-1	-	CASSSDRDPEAFF	TGTGCCAGCAGCTCCGACAGGGATCCTGAAGCTTTCTTT
TRBV25-1	TRBD1	13	TRBJ1-1	few	CAGYRGRTTEAFF	TGTGCCGGTTACAGGGGAAGGACCACTGAAGCTTTCTTT
TRBV6-2/TRBV6-3	-	13	TRBJ1-1	few	CASSKTMNTEAFF	TGTGCCAGCAGCAAGACGATGAACACTGAAGCTTTCTTT
TRBV6-5	-	15	TRBJ1-2	few	CASSYSADDFYGYTF	TGTGCCAGCAGTTACTCGGCTGATGACTTCTATGGCTACACCTTC
TRBV11-2	-	15	TRBJ1-2	few	CASSLLVGPSYGYTF	TGTGCCAGCAGCCTACTGGTGGGGCCCAGCTATGGCTACACCTTC
TRBV12-3/TRBV12-4	-	16	TRBJ1-5	-	CASSQFGGGLNQPQHF	TGTGCCAGCAGTCAGTTCGGGGGAGGCCTGAATCAGCCCCAGCATTTT